This TCR beta chain is drawn from a study of blood T cell repertoires in COVID-19. Study as a whole: Samples came from the United States, Italy and Spain, spanning acute and convalescent COVID-19.

Germline V gene lookup returns CDR1 MNHEY and CDR2 SMNVEV (reference sequence). J gave up 2 bases and V 3 bases, and 2 bases lay outside the gene matches. The CDR3 covers 15 residues. The table came from immunoSEQ multiplex PCR; TCRdb's copy has only in-frame clones and leaves some out. The repertoire includes about 180,000 clones, about 81% of them detected once, and approximately 12% sits in the top ten. Seattle's cohort entered during active infection and was followed longitudinally. Sample: peripheral blood. The TCR was taken from an elderly woman with COVID-19, enrolled during active disease. The J gene is TRBJ2-3, the V gene TRBV27, with 10 bases lining up with TRBD2. The CDR3 here is CASSFLAGDTDTQYF. CDR3 sequence (DNA): TGTGCCAGCAGTTTCCTAGCGGGGGACACAGATACGCAGTATTTT.